In its sample, the clone carrying this T cell receptor (beta chain) was seen a few times. Antigen unknown. This sample is drawn from a study of T cells after yellow fever vaccination. General study findings and limits: Clones that expanded after primary vaccination mostly reappeared after the booster (roughly 95% CD4, 80% to 90% CD8). A weaker but faster secondary response was observed, peaking on day 5 versus 15.

V gave up 1 base and J gave up 1 base, with 7 bases separating them. Germline V gene data show CDR1 as DFQATT and CDR2 as SNEGSKA (reference sequence). CDR3 size: 13 residues. A 5'RACE template-switching step, the method used to make TCR cDNA, added a universal primer site and UMIs. TCRdb fed the 5' RACE reads into MiXCR, producing one record per CDR3 protein. The data hold fewer than 400,000 distinct CDR3 sequences, with around 6.4% observed a single time. V usage is TRBV20-1 and J usage is TRBJ2-5; D gene unclear. Sequencing used PBMCs, obtained 5 days after the yellow fever booster vaccination. This TCR came from a man aged 25 to 40 who received the YFV17D yellow fever vaccine. Here the CDR3 reads CSARGPFQETQYF. The CDR3, as DNA: TGCAGTGCTAGAGGACCCTTCCAAGAGACCCAGTACTTC.